Below are 30 T cell receptor beta chains sequenced from a single sample in a study of T cell responses to AZD1222 COVID-19 vaccine. TCRdb's copy holds only in-frame clones and misses some; the assay was immunoSEQ multiplex PCR. Among 100,000 to 140,000 clones listed, about 90% were seen once. Sequencing used peripheral blood, obtained 28 days after the second AZD1222 dose. Receptors originate from an adult who received the AZD1222 COVID-19 vaccine.

The chain employs TRBV9 and TRBJ2-7; D is uncertain. Germline V gene data show CDR1 as SGDLS and CDR2 as YYNGEE. This CDR3 comprises 9 residues. V lost 7 bases and J lost 1, with 0 bases in between. The CDR3 reads CASSYEQYF. The CDR3 region has the DNA TGTGCCAGCTCCTACGAGCAGTACTTC.

Written as DNA, the CDR3 is TGTGCCTGGAGACCCCTGACAGGGAGGGAGACCCAGTACTTC. Translation: CAWRPLTGRETQYF. This chain connects TRBV30 to TRBJ2-5; D perhaps matches TRBD1 (7 bases). V was trimmed by 3 bases and J by 5 bases, leaving 16 bases between them. The germline V gene encodes CDR1 GTSNPN and CDR2 SVGIG (reference sequence). CDR3 length equals 14 residues.

This clone was counted ten times or more. The chain carries TRBV4-3 and TRBJ1-6, with D maybe TRBD1 (6 bases). V dropped 0 bases and J dropped 5 bases, with 8 bases sitting between them. The germline V gene has CDR1 LGHNA and CDR2 YSLEER. This CDR3 spans 15 amino acids. In DNA, the CDR3 is TGCGCCAGCAGCCAAGATTGGACAGATAATTCACCCCTCCACTTT. Amino acids: CASSQDWTDNSPLHF.

The gene calls are TRBV5-8 and TRBJ2-1; D might be TRBD1 (6 bases). The germline V gene has CDR1 SGHTS and CDR2 YDEGEE. V was pared by 0 bases and J by 9 bases, with 10 bases between. CDR3 length equals 13 residues. CDR3 amino acids: CASSLGVQGEQFF. The CDR3, as DNA: TGTGCCAGCAGCTTGGGAGTACAGGGTGAGCAGTTCTTC.

This rearrangement joins TRBV5-5 to TRBJ1-5; weak D call: TRBD1 (5 bases). The CDR3 runs 17 residues. Trimming removed 4 bases at V and 0 bases at J, with 17 bases between. Germline CDR1 and CDR2: SGHKS and YYEKEE (reference sequence). In nucleotides, the CDR3 is TGTGCCAGCAGCAGGGACGGAGCCCCAGCTAGCAATCAGCCCCAGCATTTT. It encodes CASSRDGAPASNQPQHF.

The chain combines TRBV27 with TRBJ1-2; a possible D gene is TRBD1 (6 bases). The germline V gene encodes CDR1 MNHEY and CDR2 SMNVEV (reference sequence). The V gene lost 2 bases and the J gene lost 4 bases, with 11 bases spanning the gap. The CDR3 contains 14 residues. The CDR3 coding sequence is TGTGCCAGCAGTTTACTTGGGGGGCCCTATGGCTACACCTTC. Translating gives CASSLLGGPYGYTF.

V usage is TRBV12-3 or TRBV12-4 and J usage is TRBJ2-1; D tentatively reads TRBD1 or TRBD2 (5 bases each). CDR3 length: 13 residues. The V end lost 6 bases, the J end lost 8 bases, and 14 bases lay between the germline ends. CDR3 residues: CASSGSMGDEQFF. For the CDR3, the DNA is TGTGCCAGCAGCGGTTCAATGGGGGATGAGCAGTTCTTC.

The rearrangement joins TRBV7-9 to TRBJ1-3; D remains unclear. Trimming cost V 5 bases and J 4 bases, with 9 bases left between them. Germline loops: CDR1 SEHNR, CDR2 FQNEAQ (reference sequence). This CDR3 has 13 residues. In DNA, the CDR3 is TGTGCCAGCAGCCGAGGAGAGGGAAACACCATATATTTT. Encoded protein: CASSRGEGNTIYF.

The CDR3 sequence is CASSLDGPNTEAFF. CDR3 bases: TGTGCCAGCAGCTTAGACGGGCCGAACACTGAAGCTTTCTTT. The chain carries TRBV7-8 and TRBJ1-1; D not certain. The germline gives CDR1 SGHVS, CDR2 FQNEAQ. The V gene lost 1 base and the J gene lost 1 base, with 7 bases spanning the gap. The CDR3 length is 14 residues.

The CDR3 reads CASSSIDRDNSPLHF. As DNA, the CDR3 is TGTGCCAGCAGCTCCATCGACAGGGATAATTCACCCCTCCACTTT. V gene TRBV13 combines with J gene TRBJ1-6; the match to TRBD1 covers 7 bases. The CDR3 consists of 15 residues. Germline V CDR1 and CDR2: PRHDT, FYEKMQ (reference sequence). V was pared by 4 bases and J by 5 bases, with 5 bases of the junction left unmatched. Full variable domain (outside the CDR3, taken from reference TRBV13 and TRBJ1-6): AAGVIQSPRHLIKEKRETATLKCYPIPRHDTVYWYQQGPGQDPQFLISFYEKMQSDKGSIPDRFSAQQFSDYHSELNMSSLELGDSALYFCASSSIDRDNSPLHFGNGTRLTVT.

This clone has just one count. V and J are TRBV11-2 and TRBJ2-2; a weak D match, TRBD2 (6 bases). This CDR3 has 16 amino acids. Per the germline V gene, CDR1 is SGHAT and CDR2 is FQNNGV. V lost 5 bases to trimming and J lost 6 bases, with 19 bases between them. The CDR3 loop is CASSLTGGGEAGELFF. For the CDR3, the DNA is TGTGCCAGCAGCCTAACCGGGGGTGGCGAGGCCGGGGAGCTGTTTTTT.

The chain employs TRBV2 and TRBJ1-1; possible D gene TRBD1, 5 bases. The CDR3 sequence is 12 residues long. Germline V gives CDR1 SNHLY, CDR2 FYNNEI. V lost 11 bases and J lost 11, with 21 bases in between. CDR3 nucleotides: TGTGCCTCCCATGGGGATCGGACACGCGCTTTCTTT. Translation: CASHGDRTRAFF.

This chain connects TRBV28 to TRBJ2-7; 8 nucleotides match TRBD1. This CDR3 contains 15 residues. Germline CDR1 reads MDHEN; CDR2 reads SYDVKM. V trimming: 7 bases; J trimming: 6 bases; junction bases outside the gene matches: 14. The DNA of the CDR3 is TGTGCCAGCACCGTGTCGACAGGGGCCGCAAGCGAGCAGTACTTC. Protein: CASTVSTGAASEQYF.

This chain uses TRBV6-1 with TRBJ1-1, with 8 nucleotides matching TRBD1. Germline V gene data show CDR1 as MNHNS and CDR2 as SASEGT. The V segment lost 2 bases and the J segment 6 bases; nucleotides outside the gene matches: 5. The CDR3 consists of 14 residues. The CDR3 sequence is CASSEPETGAEAFF. The CDR3 region has the DNA TGTGCCAGCAGTGAACCAGAGACAGGGGCTGAAGCTTTCTTT.

This clone was observed a single time. The chain employs TRBV27 and TRBJ2-2; a weak D match, TRBD2 (6 bases). CDR1 MNHEY and CDR2 SMNVEV come from the germline V gene (reference sequence). V was trimmed by 6 bases and J by 3 bases, leaving 23 bases between them. The CDR3 length is 18 residues. The CDR3 DNA sequence: TGTGCCAGCAGGCTCCTTTCGTCACTCGGGAGAGACACCGGGGAGCTGTTTTTT. Its translation is CASRLLSSLGRDTGELFF.

The gene calls are TRBV6-5 and TRBJ1-2, with D perhaps matching TRBD1 (6 bases). The V end was cut by 2 bases, the J end by 4 bases, with 14 bases between. The germline CDR1 and CDR2 sequences are MNHEY and SVGAGI. This CDR3 region has 15 residues. The CDR3 reads CASSYEGGASYGYTF. CDR3 nucleotides: TGTGCCAGCAGTTACGAGGGGGGCGCTTCCTATGGCTACACCTTC.

The sample holds one count of this clone. The V gene is TRBV5-1, the J gene TRBJ1-2; D not certain. CDR1 SGHRS and CDR2 YFSETQ come from the germline V gene. The length of the CDR3 is 14 residues. Trimming pared 6 bases from V and 5 bases from J, leaving 17 bases between. The CDR3 nucleotides read TGCGCCAGCACGCCGGCTACAGAGGCTTATGGCTACACCTTC. It codes for CASTPATEAYGYTF.

The chain joins TRBV18 to TRBJ1-2; D not certain. The CDR3 is made up of 15 amino acids. V gave up 0 bases and J gave up 8 bases, with 16 bases separating them. Germline CDR1 KGHSH, CDR2 LQKENI. The CDR3 bases are TGTGCCAGCTCACCACCAAGTGTCCGGACGGGGGGCTACACCTTC. It codes for CASSPPSVRTGGYTF. Supplemented by reference TRBV18 and TRBJ1-2, the full variable domain reads NAGVMQNPRHLVRRRGQEARLRCSPMKGHSHVYWYRQLPEEGLKFMVYLQKENIIDESGMPKERFSAEFPKEGPSILRIQQVVRGDSAAYFCASSPPSVRTGGYTFGSGTRLTVV.

The CDR3 loop is CASSEDQVGEQFF. CDR3 bases: TGTGCCAGCAGTGAAGACCAGGTTGGAGAGCAGTTCTTC. The rearrangement links TRBV2 to TRBJ2-1; D is uncertain. CDR3 length equals 13 residues. V lost 1 base and J lost 10, with 11 bases in between. Germline CDR1 is SNHLY and CDR2 is FYNNEI.

V and J are TRBV10-3 and TRBJ1-1; 8 bases match TRBD1. This CDR3 has 11 residues. Trimming took 6 bases from V and 6 from J; bases not matched to a gene: 0. The germline V gene has CDR1 ENHRY and CDR2 SYGVKD. CDR3 protein: CAIRTGAEAFF. Written as DNA, the CDR3 is TGTGCCATCAGGACAGGGGCTGAAGCTTTCTTT.

CDR3 DNA sequence: TGTGCCAGCAGCTTAGAGACGGGAGGCTACGAGCAGTACTTC. Protein product: CASSLETGGYEQYF. This chain joins TRBV7-2 and TRBJ2-7; 7 bases align to TRBD2. Trimming took 1 base from V and 3 from J; bases not matched to a gene: 3. The CDR3 loop spans 14 amino acids. The germline V gene encodes CDR1 SGHTA and CDR2 FQGNSA. Full variable domain (remainder filled in from reference TRBV7-2 and TRBJ2-7): GAGVSQSPSNKVTEKGKDVELRCDPISGHTALYWYRQSLGQGLEFLIYFQGNSAPDKSGLPSDRFSAERTGGSVSTLTIQRTQQEDSAVYLCASSLETGGYEQYFGPGTRLTVT.

The V call is TRBV27, the J call TRBJ1-1; no definite D call. The germline gives CDR1 MNHEY, CDR2 SMNVEV (reference sequence). Trimming took 2 bases from V and 0 from J, leaving 4 bases between them. This CDR3 is built from 13 residues. CDR3 in DNA: TGTGCCAGCAGTTTAAGACTGAACACTGAAGCTTTCTTT. Translation gives CASSLRLNTEAFF.

The rearrangement uses TRBV4-1 and TRBJ1-2; D is perhaps TRBD1 (5 bases). Germline V gives CDR1 MGHRA, CDR2 YSYEKL. The CDR3 has 13 residues. Trimming cost V 4 bases and J 8 bases, with 14 bases left between them. The CDR3 sequence is CASSRDSPPGYTF. DNA of the CDR3: TGCGCCAGCAGCCGAGACAGTCCCCCCGGCTACACCTTC.

V usage is TRBV3-1 (or the pseudogene TRBV3-2) and J usage is TRBJ1-4; D remains unclear. V was trimmed by 4 bases and J by 8 bases, leaving 17 bases between them. The germline CDR1 and CDR2 sequences are LGHDT and YNNKEL (reference sequence). The CDR3 has 15 amino acids. In DNA form, the CDR3 reads TGTGCCAGCAGCCGTGGTCAGCATTGGACCGAAAAACTGTTTTTT. It encodes CASSRGQHWTEKLFF.

This clone showed up just once. The V call is TRBV3-1 (or the pseudogene TRBV3-2), the J call TRBJ1-6; no reliable D call. CDR3 length equals 16 residues. Trimming removed 1 base at V and 9 bases at J, with 16 bases between. From germline, CDR1 is LGHDT and CDR2 YNNKEL (reference sequence). In DNA form, the CDR3 reads TGTGCCAGCAGCCAAGTTTCTAGGGCCAACGGTTCACCCCTCCACTTT. This encodes CASSQVSRANGSPLHF.

The chain joins TRBV10-3 to TRBJ2-7; TRBD1 agrees at 9 bases. Germline V gene lookup returns CDR1 ENHRY and CDR2 SYGVKD. The CDR3 is 13 amino acids. V was clipped by 10 bases and J by 3 bases; unmatched bases: 7. The CDR3 is CATGTGFSYEQYF. CDR3 coding DNA: TGTGCCACAGGGACAGGGTTCAGCTACGAGCAGTACTTC.

The chain employs TRBV28 and TRBJ1-3; 10 bases agree with TRBD1. The V and J ends lost 6 bases and 3 bases, in that order; junction bases with no gene match: 5. Germline CDR1 is MDHEN and CDR2 is SYDVKM. The CDR3 sequence is 15 residues long. Here the CDR3 reads CASRPDRGYGNTIYF. Written as DNA, the CDR3 is TGTGCCAGCAGGCCGGACAGGGGGTATGGAAACACCATATATTTT.

The genes are TRBV4-1 and TRBJ2-5; D is possibly TRBD1 or TRBD2 (5 bases each). V lost 5 bases to trimming and J lost 4 bases, with 14 bases between them. From germline, CDR1 is MGHRA and CDR2 YSYEKL. The CDR3 sequence is 14 residues long. CDR3 DNA sequence: TGCGCCAGCAGCTGGGGTCGGGGCGGAGAGACCCAGTACTTC. As protein: CASSWGRGGETQYF.

The V call is TRBV5-1, the J call TRBJ1-6; weak D call: TRBD1 (5 bases). The CDR3 length is 13 residues. CDR1 is SGHRS and CDR2 is YFSETQ in the germline V gene. V lost 4 bases to trimming and J lost 7 bases, with 9 bases between them. Written as DNA, the CDR3 is TGCGCCAGCAGCCGGAGGGGCAATTCACCCCTCCACTTT. Encoded protein: CASSRRGNSPLHF.

The V gene is TRBV6-1, the J gene TRBJ1-1; the D is unclear. The CDR3 is 12 amino acids. Trimming left V 2 bases short and J 7 bases short, with 8 bases between. Germline CDR1 and CDR2: MNHNS and SASEGT. The CDR3 sequence: CASSELQREAFF. In nucleotides, the CDR3 is TGTGCCAGCAGTGAACTACAGCGTGAAGCTTTCTTT.